This T cell receptor (beta chain) is from a study of shared clonotypes between healthy human individuals. Overall study results and limits: Sequencing depth was predicted to influence how clonotypes are shared among donors. Estimated richness was generally greater in naive than memory subsets.

Nashville, Tennessee was home to all donors, each a Caucasian adult. With respect to this clone: Its antigen is currently unknown. A junction end diverges from the germline sequence, so it may reflect a read error.

The table came from immunoSEQ multiplex PCR; TCRdb's copy has only in-frame clones and leaves some out. The sample has about 600,000 clones; less than 98% are singletons. The sequenced sample was naive CD4+ T cells sorted from blood. Subset given: CD45RA+ positively selected. The receptor was isolated from a woman under 40 in good health.

CDR3 bases: TGTGCCAGCAGCTTAGAAAGTAGGGACCCGAAAACCTTC. Its translation is CASSLESRDPKTF. The chain couples TRBV7-9 to TRBJ2-7; tentatively, D is TRBD1 or TRBD2 (5 bases each). The CDR3 runs 13 residues. Looked up from germline, CDR1 is SEHNR and CDR2 is FQNEAQ (reference sequence).